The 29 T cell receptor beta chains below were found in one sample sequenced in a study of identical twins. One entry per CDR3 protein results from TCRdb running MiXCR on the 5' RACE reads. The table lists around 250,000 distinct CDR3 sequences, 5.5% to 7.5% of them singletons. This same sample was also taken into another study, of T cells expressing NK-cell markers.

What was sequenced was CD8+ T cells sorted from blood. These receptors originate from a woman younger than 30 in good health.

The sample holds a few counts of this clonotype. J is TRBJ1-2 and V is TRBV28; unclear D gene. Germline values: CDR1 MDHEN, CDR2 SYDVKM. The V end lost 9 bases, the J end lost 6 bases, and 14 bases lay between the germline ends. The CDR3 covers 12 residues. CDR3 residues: CASSDRADGYTF. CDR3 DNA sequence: TGTGCCAGTTCTGACCGGGCTGATGGCTACACCTTC.

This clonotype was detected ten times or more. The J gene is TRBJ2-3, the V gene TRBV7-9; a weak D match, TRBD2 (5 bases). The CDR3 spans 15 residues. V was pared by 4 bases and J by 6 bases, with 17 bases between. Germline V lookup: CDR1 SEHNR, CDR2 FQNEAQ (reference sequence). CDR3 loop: CASSSDAGIGDTQYF. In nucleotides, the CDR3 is TGTGCCAGCAGCTCGGACGCCGGGATAGGGGATACGCAGTATTTT.

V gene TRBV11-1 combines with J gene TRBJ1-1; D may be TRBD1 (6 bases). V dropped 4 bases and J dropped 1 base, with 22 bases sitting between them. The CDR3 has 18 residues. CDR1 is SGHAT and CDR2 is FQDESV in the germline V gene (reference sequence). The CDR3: CASSSSFLGPGENTEAFF. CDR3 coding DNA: TGTGCCAGCAGCTCCTCTTTTCTGGGGCCAGGGGAGAACACTGAAGCTTTCTTT.

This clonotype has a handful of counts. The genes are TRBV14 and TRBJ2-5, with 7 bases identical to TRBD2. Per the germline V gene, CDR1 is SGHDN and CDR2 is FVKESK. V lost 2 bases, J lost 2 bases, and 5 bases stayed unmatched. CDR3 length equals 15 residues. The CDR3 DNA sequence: TGTGCCAGCAGCCAAAGAACTAGCGTTCAAGAGACCCAGTACTTC. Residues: CASSQRTSVQETQYF.

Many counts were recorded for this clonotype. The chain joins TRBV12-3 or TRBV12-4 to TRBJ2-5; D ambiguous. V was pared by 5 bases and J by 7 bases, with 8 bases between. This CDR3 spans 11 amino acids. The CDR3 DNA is TGTGCCAGCAGTACGGTGGGGACCCAGTACTTC. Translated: CASSTVGTQYF.

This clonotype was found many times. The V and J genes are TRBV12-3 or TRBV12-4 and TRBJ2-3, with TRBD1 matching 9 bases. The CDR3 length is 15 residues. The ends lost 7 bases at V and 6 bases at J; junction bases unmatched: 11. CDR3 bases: TGTGCCAGCATCACCGGGACAGGGATTTCCGATACGCAGTATTTT. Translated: CASITGTGISDTQYF.

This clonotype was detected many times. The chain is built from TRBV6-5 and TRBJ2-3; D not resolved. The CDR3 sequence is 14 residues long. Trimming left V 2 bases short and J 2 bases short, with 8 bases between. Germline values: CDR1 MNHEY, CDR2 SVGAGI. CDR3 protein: CASSYTRPTDTQYF. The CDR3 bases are TGTGCCAGCAGTTACACTCGACCCACAGATACGCAGTATTTT.

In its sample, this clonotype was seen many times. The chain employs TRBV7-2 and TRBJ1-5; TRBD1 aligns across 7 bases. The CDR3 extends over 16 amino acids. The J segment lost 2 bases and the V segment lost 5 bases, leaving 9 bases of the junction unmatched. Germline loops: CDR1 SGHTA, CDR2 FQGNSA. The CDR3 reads CASSTTGERGNQPQHF. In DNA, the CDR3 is TGTGCCAGCAGCACCACAGGGGAGAGGGGCAATCAGCCCCAGCATTTT.

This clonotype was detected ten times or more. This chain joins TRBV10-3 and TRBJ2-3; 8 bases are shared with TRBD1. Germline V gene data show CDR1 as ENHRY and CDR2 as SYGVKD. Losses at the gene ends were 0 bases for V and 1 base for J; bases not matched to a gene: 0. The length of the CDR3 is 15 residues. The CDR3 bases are TGTGCCATCAGTGAGTCGACAGGGGGCACAGATACGCAGTATTTT. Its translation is CAISESTGGTDTQYF.

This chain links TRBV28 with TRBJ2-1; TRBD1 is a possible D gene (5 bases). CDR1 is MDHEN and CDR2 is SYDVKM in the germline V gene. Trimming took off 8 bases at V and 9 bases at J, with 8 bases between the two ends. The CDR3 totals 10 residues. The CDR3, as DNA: TGTGCCAGCCAGGGTAGTGAGCAGTTCTTC. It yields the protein CASQGSEQFF.

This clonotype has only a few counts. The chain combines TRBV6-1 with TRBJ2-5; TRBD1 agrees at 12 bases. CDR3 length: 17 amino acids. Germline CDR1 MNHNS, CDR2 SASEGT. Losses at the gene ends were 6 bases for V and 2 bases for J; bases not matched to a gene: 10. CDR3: CASSPGTGGAGQETQYF. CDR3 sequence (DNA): TGTGCCAGCAGCCCCGGGACAGGGGGCGCAGGGCAAGAGACCCAGTACTTC.

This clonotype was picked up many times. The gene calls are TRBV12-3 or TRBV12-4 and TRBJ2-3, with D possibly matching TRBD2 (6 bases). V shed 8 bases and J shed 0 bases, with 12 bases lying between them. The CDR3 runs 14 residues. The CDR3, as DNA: TGTGCCAGCCTCTGGAGGGGTAGCACAGATACGCAGTATTTT. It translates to CASLWRGSTDTQYF.

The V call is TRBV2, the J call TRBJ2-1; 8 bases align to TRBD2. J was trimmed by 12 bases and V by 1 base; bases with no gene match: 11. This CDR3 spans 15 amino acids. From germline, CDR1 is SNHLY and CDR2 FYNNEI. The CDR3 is CASSEGLARGAGQFF. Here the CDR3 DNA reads TGTGCCAGCAGTGAAGGACTAGCGAGGGGGGCTGGGCAGTTCTTC.

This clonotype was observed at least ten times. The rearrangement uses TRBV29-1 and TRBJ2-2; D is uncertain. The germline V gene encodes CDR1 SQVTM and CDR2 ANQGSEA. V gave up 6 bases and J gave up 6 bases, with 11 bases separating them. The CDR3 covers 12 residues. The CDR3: CSVPGRPGELFF. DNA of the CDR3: TGCAGCGTACCCGGTCGGCCCGGGGAGCTGTTTTTT.

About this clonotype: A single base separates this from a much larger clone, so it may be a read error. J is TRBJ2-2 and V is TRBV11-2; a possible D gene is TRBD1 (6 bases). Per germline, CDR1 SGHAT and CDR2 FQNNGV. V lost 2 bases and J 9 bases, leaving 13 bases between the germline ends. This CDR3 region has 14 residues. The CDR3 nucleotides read TGTGCCAGCAGCTTATTGGCCAGGGGCCGGGAGCTGTTTTTT. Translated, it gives CASSLLARGRELFF.

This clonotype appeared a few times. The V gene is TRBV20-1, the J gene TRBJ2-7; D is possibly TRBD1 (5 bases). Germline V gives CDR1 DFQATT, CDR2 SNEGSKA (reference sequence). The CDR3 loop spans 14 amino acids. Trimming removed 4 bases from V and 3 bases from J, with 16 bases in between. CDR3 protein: CSATGFSYGYEQYF. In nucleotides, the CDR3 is TGCAGTGCTACAGGGTTTTCTTATGGCTACGAGCAGTACTTC.

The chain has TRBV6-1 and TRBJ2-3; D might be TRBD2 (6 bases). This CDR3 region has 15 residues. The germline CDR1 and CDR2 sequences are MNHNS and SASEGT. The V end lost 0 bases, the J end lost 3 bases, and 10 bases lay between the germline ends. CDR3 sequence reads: CASSEARGGTDTQYF. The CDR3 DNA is TGTGCCAGCAGTGAAGCGAGGGGAGGAACAGATACGCAGTATTTT.

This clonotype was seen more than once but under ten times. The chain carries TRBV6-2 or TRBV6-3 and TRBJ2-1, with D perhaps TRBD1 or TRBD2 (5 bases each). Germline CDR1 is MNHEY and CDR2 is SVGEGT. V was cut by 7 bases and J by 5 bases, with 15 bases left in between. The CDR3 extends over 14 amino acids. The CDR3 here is CASTVFRDHNEQFF. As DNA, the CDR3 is TGTGCCAGCACCGTATTCCGGGACCACAATGAGCAGTTCTTC.

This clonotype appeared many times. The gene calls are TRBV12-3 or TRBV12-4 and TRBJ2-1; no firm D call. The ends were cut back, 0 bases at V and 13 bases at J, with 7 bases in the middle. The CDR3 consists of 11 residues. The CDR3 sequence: CASSLAPHQFF. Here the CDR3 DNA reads TGTGCCAGCAGTTTAGCGCCTCACCAGTTCTTC.

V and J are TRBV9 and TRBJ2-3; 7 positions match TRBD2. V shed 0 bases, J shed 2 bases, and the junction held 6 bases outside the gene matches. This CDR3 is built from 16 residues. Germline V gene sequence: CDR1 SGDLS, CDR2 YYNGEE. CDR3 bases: TGTGCCAGCAGCGTAGGGGGAGGGACCAACACAGATACGCAGTATTTT. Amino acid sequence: CASSVGGGTNTDTQYF. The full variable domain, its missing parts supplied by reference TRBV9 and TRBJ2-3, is DSGVTQTPKHLITATGQRVTLRCSPRSGDLSVYWYQQSLDQGLQFLIQYYNGEERAKGNILERFSAQQFPDLHSELNLSSLELGDSALYFCASSVGGGTNTDTQYFGPGTRLTVL.

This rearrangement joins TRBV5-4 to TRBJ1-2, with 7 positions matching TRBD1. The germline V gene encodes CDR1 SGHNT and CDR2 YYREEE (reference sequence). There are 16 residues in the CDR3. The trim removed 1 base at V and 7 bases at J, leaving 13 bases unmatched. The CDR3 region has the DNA TGTGCCAGCAGCTTGTGGACAGGTGACCCCGCCGGTGGCTACACCTTC. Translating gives CASSLWTGDPAGGYTF.

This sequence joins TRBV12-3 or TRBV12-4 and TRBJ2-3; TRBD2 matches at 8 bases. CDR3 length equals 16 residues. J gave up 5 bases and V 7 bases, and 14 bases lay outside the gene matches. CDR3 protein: CASIPRGGPAIDTQYF. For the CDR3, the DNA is TGTGCCAGCATCCCACGGGGGGGACCGGCGATAGATACGCAGTATTTT.

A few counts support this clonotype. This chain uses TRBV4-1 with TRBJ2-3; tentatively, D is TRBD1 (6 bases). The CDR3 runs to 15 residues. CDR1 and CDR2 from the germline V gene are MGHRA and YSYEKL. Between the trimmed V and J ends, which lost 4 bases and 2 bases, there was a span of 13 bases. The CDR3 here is CASSPRGSHTDTQYF. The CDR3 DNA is TGCGCCAGCAGCCCCAGGGGATCCCACACAGATACGCAGTATTTT.

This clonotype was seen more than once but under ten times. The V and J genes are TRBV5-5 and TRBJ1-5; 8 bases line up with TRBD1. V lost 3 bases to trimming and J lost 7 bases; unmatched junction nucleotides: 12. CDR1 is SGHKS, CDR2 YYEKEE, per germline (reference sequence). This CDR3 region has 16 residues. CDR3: CASSWTSTGVVQPQHF. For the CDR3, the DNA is TGTGCCAGCAGCTGGACATCGACAGGGGTTGTCCAGCCCCAGCATTTT.

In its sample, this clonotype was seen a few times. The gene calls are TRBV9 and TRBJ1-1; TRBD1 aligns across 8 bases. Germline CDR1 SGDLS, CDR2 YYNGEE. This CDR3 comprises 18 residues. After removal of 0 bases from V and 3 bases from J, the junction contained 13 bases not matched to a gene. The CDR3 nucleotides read TGTGCCAGCAGCGTAGAGGATGTCGGCAGGGGGCATGACACTGAAGCTTTCTTT. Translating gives CASSVEDVGRGHDTEAFF.

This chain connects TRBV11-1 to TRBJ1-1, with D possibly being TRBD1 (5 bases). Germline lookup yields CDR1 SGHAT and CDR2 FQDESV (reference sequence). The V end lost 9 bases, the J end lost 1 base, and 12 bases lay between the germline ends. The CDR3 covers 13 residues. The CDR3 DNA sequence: TGTGCCAGGGGGGGGGATTGGAACACTGAAGCTTTCTTT. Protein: CARGGDWNTEAFF.

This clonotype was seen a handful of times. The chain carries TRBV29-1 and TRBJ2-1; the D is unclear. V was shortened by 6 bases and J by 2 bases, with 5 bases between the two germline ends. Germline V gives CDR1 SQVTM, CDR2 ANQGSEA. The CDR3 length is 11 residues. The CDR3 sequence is CSVETYNEQFF. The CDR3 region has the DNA TGCAGCGTCGAGACCTACAATGAGCAGTTCTTC.

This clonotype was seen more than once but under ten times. Written as DNA, the CDR3 is TGTGCCAGCGCATACACAGATACGCAGTATTTT. This gives the protein CASAYTDTQYF. The chain employs TRBV12-3 or TRBV12-4 and TRBJ2-3; unclear D gene. Trimming shortened V by 8 bases and J by 2 bases, and 5 bases separated the two germline ends. The CDR3 has 11 amino acids.

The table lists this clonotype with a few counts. CDR3 protein: CASSAVSAAYNEQFF. The DNA for the CDR3 is TGTGCCAGCAGCGCTGTCAGCGCCGCCTACAATGAGCAGTTCTTC. This sequence joins TRBV7-6 and TRBJ2-1, with unresolved D. V shed 5 bases and J shed 2 bases, with 13 bases lying between them. This CDR3 has 15 residues. Germline V gene sequence: CDR1 SGHVS, CDR2 FNYEAQ.